Listed here is a single TCR beta chain. These data belong to a study of blood T cell repertoires in COVID-19. Study-wide context: The study drew acute and convalescent COVID-19 samples from the United States, Italy and Spain. T cells, B-cell-depleted T cells, or PBMCs supplied cDNA or gDNA.

Seattle researchers signed up patients amid active infection and tracked them longitudinally. Per the authors' pipeline: Reference gene primer amplification yielded estimated nucleated cell counts. Data came from immunoSEQ multiplex PCR; TCRdb stores just in-frame clones and leaves some out. V, J and clone size are taken as reported in that table, and D and trimming were inferred from the DNA itself. Of about 210,000 clones in the sample, about 81% are singletons; the top ten hold less than 6%. The specimen sequenced was peripheral blood. This receptor was identified in a woman aged 65 to 85 with COVID-19, enrolled during active disease.

The chain's CDR3 is CASTGEDSNQPQHF. The CDR3 nucleotides read TGTGCCAGCACGGGAGAAGATAGCAATCAGCCCCAGCATTTT. V gene TRBV5-4 combines with J gene TRBJ1-5; D is ambiguous. CDR1 is SGHNT and CDR2 is YYREEE in the germline V gene (reference sequence). CDR3 size: 14 residues. The V end was cut by 6 bases, the J end by 0 bases, with 10 bases between.